Presented here are 30 T cell receptor beta chains from one specimen sequenced in a study of cytomegalovirus exposure and HLA in healthy donors. The PCR ran on 60 Vbeta and 13 Jbeta primers. Clones were read by immunoSEQ multiplex PCR, and TCRdb kept only the in-frame ones, dropping some. The data hold 60,000 to 70,000 clones, with roughly 79% observed a single time. The sample consisted of PBMCs. Receptors originate from a man aged 45-65 years in good health and CMV-seronegative.

The chain combines TRBV5-6 with TRBJ1-2; D gene ambiguous. Trimming took 7 bases from V and 4 from J, leaving 14 bases between them. The CDR3 has 13 amino acids. Germline-derived CDR1 and CDR2 are SGHDT and YYEEEE. The CDR3 region is CASGRFSGYGYTF. CDR3 coding DNA: TGTGCCAGCGGAAGATTTAGCGGCTATGGCTACACCTTC. The variable domain in full, completed from reference TRBV5-6 and TRBJ1-2, reads DAGVTQSPTHLIKTRGQQVTLRCSPKSGHDTVSWYQQALGQGPQFIFQYYEEEERQRGNFPDRFSGHQFPNYSSELNVNALLLGDSALYLCASGRFSGYGYTFGSGTRLTVV.

This clone was seen a single time. The chain has TRBV6-5 and TRBJ1-1; TRBD1 aligns across 9 bases. CDR3 length: 14 residues. J gave up 5 bases and V 7 bases, and 8 bases lay outside the gene matches. CDR1 and CDR2 (germline): MNHEY, SVGAGI. DNA for the CDR3: TGTGCCAGCAATAAACAGGGGGCTCGGACTGAAGCTTTCTTT. It codes for CASNKQGARTEAFF.

V is TRBV18 and J is TRBJ1-1; D gene uncertain. The V gene lost 3 bases and the J gene lost 6 bases, with 11 bases spanning the gap. CDR1 and CDR2 from the germline V gene are KGHSH and LQKENI. CDR3 length: 13 amino acids. CDR3 sequence reads: CASSPAGVAEAFF. CDR3 nucleotide sequence: TGTGCCAGCTCACCCGCCGGGGTGGCTGAAGCTTTCTTT.

The genes are TRBV13 and TRBJ2-5; D perhaps matches TRBD2 (5 bases). Germline V gene sequence: CDR1 PRHDT, CDR2 FYEKMQ (reference sequence). V was pared by 2 bases and J by 5 bases, with 15 bases between. This CDR3 contains 15 residues. The CDR3 protein is CASSLSGKKRETQYF. For the CDR3, the DNA is TGTGCCAGCAGCTTAAGCGGCAAGAAAAGGGAGACCCAGTACTTC. Using reference TRBV13 and TRBJ2-5 for the parts outside the CDR3, the full variable domain is AAGVIQSPRHLIKEKRETATLKCYPIPRHDTVYWYQQGPGQDPQFLISFYEKMQSDKGSIPDRFSAQQFSDYHSELNMSSLELGDSALYFCASSLSGKKRETQYFGPGTRLLVL.

The chain employs TRBV27 and TRBJ1-5; no definite D call. V was clipped by 5 bases and J by 3 bases, with 5 bases between them. CDR1 MNHEY and CDR2 SMNVEV come from the germline V gene (reference sequence). This CDR3 contains 12 residues. For the CDR3, the DNA is TGTGCCAGCAGTCTTTACAATCAGCCCCAGCATTTT. Residues: CASSLYNQPQHF.

Worth noting for this clone: One end of the junction is discordant with germline, which a read error may explain. This chain connects TRBV28 to TRBJ2-7; tentatively, D is TRBD2 (7 bases). The CDR3 covers 15 residues. Germline lookup yields CDR1 MDHEN and CDR2 SYDVKM. CDR3 loop: CASTEPRGASNEQYF. The CDR3 nucleotides read TGTGCCAGCACCGAACCTCGGGGGGCCTCCAACGAGCAGTACTTC.

The V and J genes are TRBV7-2 and TRBJ1-2; maybe TRBD1 (6 bases). The germline V gene encodes CDR1 SGHTA and CDR2 FQGNSA. The length of the CDR3 is 13 residues. The V end lost 5 bases, the J end lost 4 bases, and 11 bases lay between the germline ends. The CDR3 loop reads CASSPGEGYGYTF. DNA for the CDR3: TGTGCCAGCAGCCCAGGGGAGGGCTATGGCTACACCTTC.

V and J are TRBV10-2 and TRBJ2-3, with D possibly TRBD2 on 5 matching bases. CDR3 length: 15 amino acids. CDR1 and CDR2 from the germline V gene are WSHSY and SAAADI. Trimming removed 2 bases from V and 2 bases from J, with 11 bases in between. In DNA, the CDR3 is TGCGCCAGCAGTGAGGACGGAGGTTACACAGATACGCAGTATTTT. It yields the protein CASSEDGGYTDTQYF.

The J gene is TRBJ2-3, the V gene TRBV18, with 7 bases matching TRBD2. Trimming removed 3 bases from V and 3 bases from J; junction bases left unmatched: 6. The CDR3 extends over 15 amino acids. CDR1 and CDR2 (germline): KGHSH, LQKENI. The DNA of the CDR3 is TGTGCCAGCTCACCGAGGCAGGGAGGGACAGATACGCAGTATTTT. Translating it yields CASSPRQGGTDTQYF.

This chain uses TRBV28 with TRBJ2-5; 8 bases match TRBD1. J was trimmed by 3 bases and V by 3 bases; bases with no gene match: 9. Germline CDR1 reads MDHEN; CDR2 reads SYDVKM. The CDR3 covers 16 residues. CDR3 DNA: TGTGCCAGCAGTTTCTCCCCGGGACAGGCCAAAGAGACCCAGTACTTC. Its protein is CASSFSPGQAKETQYF. Filled out from reference TRBV28 and TRBJ2-5, the complete variable domain reads DVKVTQSSRYLVKRTGEKVFLECVQDMDHENMFWYRQDPGLGLRLIYFSYDVKMKEKGDIPEGYSVSREKKERFSLILESASTNQTSMYLCASSFSPGQAKETQYFGPGTRLLVL.

V gene TRBV28 combines with J gene TRBJ2-5; D uncertain. V was cut by 8 bases and J by 3 bases, with 16 bases left in between. CDR3 length: 14 amino acids. Germline V gene sequence: CDR1 MDHEN, CDR2 SYDVKM. The CDR3 is CASQRPSKEETQYF. In DNA form, the CDR3 reads TGTGCCAGCCAGCGCCCTTCAAAAGAAGAGACCCAGTACTTC. Combining the CDR3 with reference TRBV28 and TRBJ2-5 gives the whole variable domain DVKVTQSSRYLVKRTGEKVFLECVQDMDHENMFWYRQDPGLGLRLIYFSYDVKMKEKGDIPEGYSVSREKKERFSLILESASTNQTSMYLCASQRPSKEETQYFGPGTRLLVL.

The rearrangement joins TRBV19 to TRBJ2-5; 9 nucleotides match TRBD1. This CDR3 has 16 amino acids. Germline lookup yields CDR1 LNHDA and CDR2 SQIVND (reference sequence). Unmatched junction bases numbered 7, after V lost 3 bases and J lost 2 bases. CDR3 in amino acids: CASSIPGQGGQETQYF. The CDR3 nucleotides are TGTGCCAGTAGTATCCCGGGACAGGGAGGTCAAGAGACCCAGTACTTC.

J is TRBJ1-1 and V is TRBV6-5, with 11 bases fitting TRBD1. The trim removed 5 bases at V and 10 bases at J, leaving 6 bases unmatched. The germline V gene has CDR1 MNHEY and CDR2 SVGAGI. The CDR3 loop spans 13 amino acids. CDR3 sequence (DNA): TGTGCCAGCAGTCCCCCCGGGACAGGGGGAGCTTTCTTT. Its translation: CASSPPGTGGAFF.

In this sample, this clone turned up once. This chain connects TRBV4-1 to TRBJ1-5; D remains unclear. Germline V CDR1 and CDR2: MGHRA, YSYEKL. The CDR3 sequence is 18 residues long. The V end was cut by 2 bases, the J end by 6 bases, with 23 bases between. CDR3 sequence reads: CASSQTYEIAQYGQPQHF. The CDR3 DNA reads as TGCGCCAGCAGCCAAACTTATGAAATTGCACAGTATGGTCAGCCCCAGCATTTT.

The J gene is TRBJ2-7, the V gene TRBV29-1; 8 nucleotides match TRBD1. Looked up from germline, CDR1 is SQVTM and CDR2 is ANQGSEA. V shed 7 bases and J 2 bases; nucleotides not matched to a gene: 13. The CDR3 runs 15 residues. CDR3 region: CSAEVGTGFPYEQYF. Written as DNA, the CDR3 is TGCAGCGCCGAAGTTGGGACAGGATTCCCCTACGAGCAGTACTTC.

This clone showed up just a few times. V and J are TRBV5-5 and TRBJ1-3, with 10 bases matching TRBD1. Per the germline V gene, CDR1 is SGHKS and CDR2 is YYEKEE (reference sequence). The CDR3 sequence is 15 residues long. The V gene end was trimmed by 3 bases and the J gene end by 3 bases; junction bases not matched to a gene: 3. In nucleotides, the CDR3 is TGTGCCAGCAGCTCCGGGACAGGGGTTGGAAACACCATATATTTT. Protein sequence: CASSSGTGVGNTIYF.

The chain recombines TRBV5-1 with TRBJ2-5, with D perhaps TRBD1 (6 bases). This CDR3 comprises 14 residues. Per germline, CDR1 SGHRS and CDR2 YFSETQ. Deletions cut 5 bases from V and 4 bases from J, with 15 bases between. CDR3 DNA sequence: TGCGCCAGCAGTAAGGACAGTATGCGAGAGACCCAGTACTTC. This sequence encodes CASSKDSMRETQYF.

This chain links TRBV2 with TRBJ1-2; D might be TRBD1 (6 bases). Germline loops: CDR1 SNHLY, CDR2 FYNNEI. The CDR3 covers 16 residues. V lost 3 bases, J lost 5 bases, and 19 bases lay in between. The CDR3 DNA reads TGTGCCAGCAGTGACATTGGGACATCCTATGTATATGGCTACACCTTC. Translated, it gives CASSDIGTSYVYGYTF.

V and J are TRBV7-9 and TRBJ1-1; 8 positions agree with TRBD1. Looked up from germline, CDR1 is SEHNR and CDR2 is FQNEAQ (reference sequence). V was clipped by 5 bases and J by 10 bases; unmatched bases: 6. There are 12 residues in the CDR3. The chain's CDR3 is CASSTTGGLAFF. The CDR3 DNA sequence: TGTGCCAGCAGCACAACAGGGGGTTTAGCTTTCTTT.

The chain is built from TRBV14 and TRBJ1-2; perhaps TRBD1 as D (6 bases). Deletions cut 6 bases from V and 0 bases from J, with 8 bases between. Germline CDR1 SGHDN, CDR2 FVKESK. The CDR3 contains 13 residues. DNA for the CDR3: TGTGCCAGCAGTGGACAGACTAACTATGGCTACACCTTC. Its protein product is CASSGQTNYGYTF.

The chain joins TRBV29-1 to TRBJ1-4; TRBD1 matches 7 bases. The V gene end was trimmed by 7 bases and the J gene end by 2 bases; junction bases not matched to a gene: 1. The germline gives CDR1 SQVTM, CDR2 ANQGSEA. The CDR3 consists of 12 residues. This chain's CDR3 is CSAGQTNEKLFF. In DNA form, the CDR3 reads TGCAGCGCGGGACAGACTAATGAAAAACTGTTTTTT.

The V call is TRBV2, the J call TRBJ1-1; perhaps TRBD1 as D (6 bases). V lost 6 bases and J 2 bases, leaving 13 bases between the germline ends. The CDR3 loop spans 14 amino acids. Germline CDR1 reads SNHLY; CDR2 reads FYNNEI. This CDR3 is CASSRDNGNTEAFF. CDR3 DNA: TGTGCCAGCAGCCGGGACAATGGAAACACTGAAGCTTTCTTT.

This clone was seen only a few times. The chain uses TRBV7-9 and TRBJ1-5; 8 bases map to TRBD1. The CDR3 is made up of 14 amino acids. V trimming: 5 bases; J trimming: 3 bases; junction bases outside the gene matches: 3. Looked up from germline, CDR1 is SEHNR and CDR2 is FQNEAQ (reference sequence). CDR3 region: CASSPQGANQPQHF. DNA for the CDR3: TGTGCCAGCAGCCCGCAGGGGGCCAATCAGCCCCAGCATTTT. The whole variable domain, filled in from reference TRBV7-9 and TRBJ1-5, reads DTGVSQNPRHKITKRGQNVTFRCDPISEHNRLYWYRQTLGQGPEFLTYFQNEAQLEKSRLLSDRFSAERPKGSFSTLEIQRTEQGDSAMYLCASSPQGANQPQHFGDGTRLSIL.

The chain employs TRBV10-3 and TRBJ2-4, with 14 bases that match TRBD2. The V and J ends lost 10 bases and 6 bases, in that order; junction bases with no gene match: 11. The CDR3 loop spans 16 amino acids. The germline CDR1 and CDR2 sequences are ENHRY and SYGVKD. CDR3 sequence reads: CATAGTSGRSGNIQYF. The DNA for the CDR3 is TGTGCCACCGCAGGGACTAGCGGGAGATCGGGAAACATTCAGTACTTC.

The rearrangement joins TRBV5-6 to TRBJ2-1; 9 bases align to TRBD2. The J segment lost 9 bases and the V segment lost 0 bases, leaving 7 bases of the junction unmatched. Germline V gene lookup returns CDR1 SGHDT and CDR2 YYEEEE. This CDR3 has 15 amino acids. The CDR3 sequence is CASSLALAGVGEQFF. CDR3 bases: TGTGCCAGCAGCTTGGCGTTAGCGGGGGTTGGTGAGCAGTTCTTC.

The gene calls are TRBV7-9 and TRBJ2-1; 11 bases line up with TRBD1. The CDR3 length is 17 residues. CDR1 is SEHNR and CDR2 is FQNEAQ in the germline V gene (reference sequence). Germline trimming cut 5 bases from V and 8 bases from J; bases unmatched to any gene: 14. CDR3 loop: CASSDPVRDRGIYEQFF. Written as DNA, the CDR3 is TGTGCCAGCAGCGACCCGGTGCGGGACAGGGGGATTTATGAGCAGTTCTTC.

The chain joins TRBV19 to TRBJ2-3; D might be TRBD1 (7 bases). Per the germline V gene, CDR1 is LNHDA and CDR2 is SQIVND (reference sequence). The CDR3 sequence is 14 residues long. V was clipped by 7 bases and J by 0 bases, with 11 bases between them. In nucleotides, the CDR3 is TGTGCCAGTACCAGGGGGGATAGCACAGATACGCAGTATTTT. Its translation: CASTRGDSTDTQYF.

The chain recombines TRBV4-1 with TRBJ2-3; TRBD1 aligns across 11 bases. CDR1 and CDR2 (germline): MGHRA, YSYEKL. The V and J ends lost 3 bases and 1 base, in that order; junction bases with no gene match: 9. CDR3 length: 18 residues. The CDR3 DNA follows: TGCGCCAGCAGCCACCACGGACAGGGGGCATTAGGCACAGATACGCAGTATTTT. This translates into CASSHHGQGALGTDTQYF.

This clone was observed a handful of times. The chain has TRBV30 and TRBJ1-2, with D hard to call. Between the trimmed V and J ends, which lost 2 bases and 8 bases, there was a span of 15 bases. The CDR3 extends over 13 amino acids. Germline CDR1 GTSNPN, CDR2 SVGIG (reference sequence). CDR3 coding DNA: TGTGCCTGGAGTACAGAGAGGGTTTGGGGCTACACCTTC. It specifies CAWSTERVWGYTF.

Written as DNA, the CDR3 is TGTGCCAGCAGTATCGGACAGGCTAAACTGTTTTTT. It yields the protein CASSIGQAKLFF. The genes are TRBV2 and TRBJ1-4; TRBD1 aligns across 7 bases. The CDR3 covers 12 residues. V was clipped by 5 bases and J by 11 bases; unmatched bases: 5. Germline values: CDR1 SNHLY, CDR2 FYNNEI. The full variable domain, rest sourced from reference TRBV2 and TRBJ1-4, is EPEVTQTPSHQVTQMGQEVILRCVPISNHLYFYWYRQILGQKVEFLVSFYNNEISEKSEIFDDQFSVERPDGSNFTLKIRSTKLEDSAMYFCASSIGQAKLFFGSGTQLSVL.